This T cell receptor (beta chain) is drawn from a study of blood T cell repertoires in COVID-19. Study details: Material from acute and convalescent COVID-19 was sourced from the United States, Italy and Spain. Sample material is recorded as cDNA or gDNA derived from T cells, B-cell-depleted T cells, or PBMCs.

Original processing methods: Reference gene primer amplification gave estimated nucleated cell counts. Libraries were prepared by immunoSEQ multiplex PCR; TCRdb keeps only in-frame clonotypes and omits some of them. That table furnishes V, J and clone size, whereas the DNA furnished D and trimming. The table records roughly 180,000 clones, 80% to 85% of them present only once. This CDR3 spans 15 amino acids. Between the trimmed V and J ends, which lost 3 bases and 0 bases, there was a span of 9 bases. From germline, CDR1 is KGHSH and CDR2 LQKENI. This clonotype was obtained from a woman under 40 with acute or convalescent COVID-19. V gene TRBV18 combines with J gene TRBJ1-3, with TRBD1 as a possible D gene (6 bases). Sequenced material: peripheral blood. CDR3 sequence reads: CASSPGTNSGNTIYF. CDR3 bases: TGTGCCAGCTCACCCGGGACAAACTCTGGAAACACCATATATTTT.